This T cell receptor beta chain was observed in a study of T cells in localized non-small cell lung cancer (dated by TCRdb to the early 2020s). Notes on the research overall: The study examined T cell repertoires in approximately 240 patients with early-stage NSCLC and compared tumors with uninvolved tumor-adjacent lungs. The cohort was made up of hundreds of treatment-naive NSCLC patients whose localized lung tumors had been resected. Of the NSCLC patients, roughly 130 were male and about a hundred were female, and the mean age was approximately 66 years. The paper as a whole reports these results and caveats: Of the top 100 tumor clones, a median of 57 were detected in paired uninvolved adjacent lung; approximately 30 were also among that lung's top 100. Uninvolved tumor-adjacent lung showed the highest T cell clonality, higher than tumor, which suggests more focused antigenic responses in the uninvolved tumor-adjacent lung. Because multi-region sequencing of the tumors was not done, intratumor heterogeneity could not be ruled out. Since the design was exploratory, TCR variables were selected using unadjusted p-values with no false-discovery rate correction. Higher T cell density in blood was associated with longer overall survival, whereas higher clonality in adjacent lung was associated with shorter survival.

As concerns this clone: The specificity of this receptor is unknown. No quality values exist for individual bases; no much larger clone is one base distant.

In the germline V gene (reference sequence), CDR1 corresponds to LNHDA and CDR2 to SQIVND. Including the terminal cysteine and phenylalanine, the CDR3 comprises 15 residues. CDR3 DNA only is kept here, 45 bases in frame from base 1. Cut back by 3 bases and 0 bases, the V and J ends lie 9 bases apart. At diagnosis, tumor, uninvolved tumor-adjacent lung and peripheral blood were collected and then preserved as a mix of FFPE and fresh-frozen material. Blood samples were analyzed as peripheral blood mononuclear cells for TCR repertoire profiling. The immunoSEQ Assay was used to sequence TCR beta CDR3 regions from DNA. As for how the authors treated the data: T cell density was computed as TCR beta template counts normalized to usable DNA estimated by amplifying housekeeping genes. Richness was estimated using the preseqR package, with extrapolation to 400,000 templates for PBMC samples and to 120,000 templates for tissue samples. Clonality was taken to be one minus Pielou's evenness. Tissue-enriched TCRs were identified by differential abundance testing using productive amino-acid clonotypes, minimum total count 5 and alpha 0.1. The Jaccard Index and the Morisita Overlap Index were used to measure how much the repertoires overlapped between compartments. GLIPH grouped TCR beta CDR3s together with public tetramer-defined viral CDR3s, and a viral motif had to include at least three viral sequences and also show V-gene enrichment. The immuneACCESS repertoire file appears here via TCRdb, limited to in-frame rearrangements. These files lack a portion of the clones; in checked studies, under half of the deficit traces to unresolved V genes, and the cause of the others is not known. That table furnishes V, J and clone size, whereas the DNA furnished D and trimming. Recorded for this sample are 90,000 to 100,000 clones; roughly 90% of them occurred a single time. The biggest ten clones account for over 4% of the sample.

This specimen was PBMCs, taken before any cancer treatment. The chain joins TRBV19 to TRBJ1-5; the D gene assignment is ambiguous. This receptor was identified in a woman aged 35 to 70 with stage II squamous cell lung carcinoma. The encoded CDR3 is CASSIGRNSNQPQHF. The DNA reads TGTGCCAGTAGTATTGGCCGGAATAGCAATCAGCCCCAGCATTTT. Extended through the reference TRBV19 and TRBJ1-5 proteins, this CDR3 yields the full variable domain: DGGITQSPKYLFRKEGQNVTLSCEQNLNHDAMYWYRQDPGQGLRLIYYSQIVNDFQKGDIAEGYSVSREKKESFPLTVTSAQKNPTAFYLCASSIGRNSNQPQHFGDGTRLSIL.